The next 31 T cell receptor beta chains were all read from a single sample in a study of T cell responses to AZD1222 COVID-19 vaccine. The repertoire was sequenced with immunoSEQ multiplex PCR; TCRdb's copy has only in-frame clones and lacks some. The sample contains around 83,000 clones, 86% of which appear only once. The sequencing used peripheral blood, collected on day 0 of AZD1222 vaccination. The source of these receptors is an adult in good health.

The chain carries TRBV9 and TRBJ1-2; TRBD1 matches at 10 bases. The germline CDR1 and CDR2 sequences are SGDLS and YYNGEE. The CDR3 loop spans 16 amino acids. With V trimmed by 2 bases and J by 4 bases, 8 bases remained unmatched. CDR3 DNA: TGTGCCAGCAGCGTGTGGGACAGGGGATATGGCTATGGCTACACCTTC. The encoded protein is CASSVWDRGYGYGYTF.

The chain carries TRBV18 and TRBJ2-3, with 12 bases matching TRBD2. Trimming cost V 3 bases and J 3 bases; bases outside gene matches: 7. From germline, CDR1 is KGHSH and CDR2 LQKENI. The CDR3 extends over 17 amino acids. CDR3 sequence (DNA): TGTGCCAGCTCACCGGTGTCCCTAGCGGGAGGGACAGATACGCAGTATTTT. Translating it yields CASSPVSLAGGTDTQYF. Full variable domain (rest looked up from reference TRBV18 and TRBJ2-3): NAGVMQNPRHLVRRRGQEARLRCSPMKGHSHVYWYRQLPEEGLKFMVYLQKENIIDESGMPKERFSAEFPKEGPSILRIQQVVRGDSAAYFCASSPVSLAGGTDTQYFGPGTRLTVL.

The chain has TRBV5-6 and TRBJ2-7; 7 bases agree with TRBD2. Trimming cost V 1 base and J 2 bases; bases outside gene matches: 12. From germline, CDR1 is SGHDT and CDR2 YYEEEE. The CDR3 spans 17 residues. The CDR3 sequence: CASSLIPSGYRPYEQYF. The DNA for the CDR3 is TGTGCCAGCAGCTTGATTCCTAGCGGCTATAGACCCTACGAGCAGTACTTC.

The V call is TRBV6-6, the J call TRBJ2-7; D is unresolved. Deletions cut 8 bases from V and 1 base from J, with 15 bases between. The CDR3 extends over 14 amino acids. Germline CDR1 is MNHNY and CDR2 is SVGAGI (reference sequence). CDR3 sequence reads: CASSPPTRSYEQYF. The CDR3 bases are TGTGCCAGCTCCCCCCCGACAAGGTCCTACGAGCAGTACTTC.

The V and J genes are TRBV21-1 and TRBJ1-2; no check of the table's D call, TRBD1, against the DNA was made. TRBV21-1 is designated a pseudogene. This CDR3 spans 17 amino acids. As DNA, the CDR3 is TGTGCCAGCAGCAAAGTCCGAACAGGGGGCGATTCAAAAGGCTACACCTTC. Translating it yields CASSKVRTGGDSKGYTF.

The chain employs TRBV19 and TRBJ2-7, with 8 bases matching TRBD2. V lost 4 bases and J lost 1; bases outside the gene matches: 3. The CDR3 contains 14 residues. In germline, CDR1 is LNHDA, CDR2 SQIVND (reference sequence). The CDR3, as DNA: TGTGCCAGTAGTAGCGCTAGCGGGTCCTACGAGCAGTACTTC. Translation gives CASSSASGSYEQYF.

The chain couples TRBV6-2 or TRBV6-3 to TRBJ2-1, with 8 bases identical to TRBD1. From germline, CDR1 is MNHEY and CDR2 SVGEGT. Germline trimming cut 2 bases from V and 4 bases from J; bases unmatched to any gene: 13. CDR3 length: 18 amino acids. The CDR3 DNA follows: TGTGCCAGCAGTTACAGGGGATACGACAGGGGAAAGTACAATGAGCAGTTCTTC. It translates to CASSYRGYDRGKYNEQFF.

The chain has TRBV5-4 and TRBJ2-2; 8 bases line up with TRBD2. The CDR3 is made up of 15 amino acids. CDR1 and CDR2 from the germline V gene are SGHNT and YYREEE (reference sequence). V was clipped by 3 bases and J by 4 bases; unmatched bases: 5. The CDR3 protein is CASSSGTSGTGELFF. The CDR3 DNA follows: TGTGCCAGCAGCTCCGGGACTAGTGGCACCGGGGAGCTGTTTTTT.

The CDR3 DNA reads TGTGCCAGCAGTTACCAAGGAGGGACAGGCTACGAGCAGTACTTC. It specifies CASSYQGGTGYEQYF. The chain is built from TRBV6-2 or TRBV6-3 and TRBJ2-7, with 8 bases that match TRBD1. Germline CDR1 MNHEY, CDR2 SVGEGT. Trimming cost V 2 bases and J 3 bases; bases outside gene matches: 6. CDR3 length equals 15 residues.

The chain links TRBV7-2 to TRBJ1-4, with 7 bases that match TRBD1. The V and J ends lost 2 bases and 8 bases, in that order; junction bases with no gene match: 5. The CDR3 extends over 14 amino acids. Per germline, CDR1 SGHTA and CDR2 FQGNSA. The CDR3 coding sequence is TGTGCCAGCAGCTTACGACAGGGAGGAGAAAAACTGTTTTTT. This codes for CASSLRQGGEKLFF.

V and J are TRBV30 and TRBJ2-4; 8 bases are a match to TRBD2. The V gene's germline CDR1 is GTSNPN and CDR2 SVGIG (reference sequence). CDR3 length: 15 residues. The trim removed 5 bases at V and 7 bases at J, leaving 13 bases unmatched. CDR3 sequence reads: CAWAPKIAGWNIQYF. CDR3 coding DNA: TGTGCCTGGGCACCCAAGATAGCGGGGTGGAACATTCAGTACTTC.

This chain connects TRBV6-5 to TRBJ1-4; maybe TRBD1 (5 bases). Trimming took off 6 bases at V and 4 bases at J, with 15 bases between the two ends. CDR3 length equals 15 residues. Germline-derived CDR1 and CDR2 are MNHEY and SVGAGI. In DNA, the CDR3 is TGTGCCAGCAGACTTCAAAGGGGAGTTAATGAAAAACTGTTTTTT. Amino acids: CASRLQRGVNEKLFF.

V and J are TRBV6-1 and TRBJ1-2; D perhaps matches TRBD1 (5 bases). Germline loops: CDR1 MNHNS, CDR2 SASEGT. Trimming pared 1 base from V and 6 bases from J, leaving 12 bases between. The CDR3 contains 14 residues. CDR3 protein: CASSEGGARDGYTF. CDR3 coding DNA: TGTGCCAGCAGTGAAGGGGGCGCGAGGGATGGCTACACCTTC.

This chain links TRBV30 with TRBJ2-5; D may be TRBD2 (6 bases). The CDR3 contains 14 residues. The germline gives CDR1 GTSNPN, CDR2 SVGIG (reference sequence). V was clipped by 2 bases and J by 2 bases, with 12 bases between them. The chain's CDR3 is CAWSPQGLQETQYF. CDR3 DNA sequence: TGTGCCTGGAGTCCCCAGGGACTTCAAGAGACCCAGTACTTC.

This rearrangement joins TRBV3-1 (or the pseudogene TRBV3-2) to TRBJ1-4; a weak D match, TRBD1 (5 bases). Germline CDR1 and CDR2: LGHDT and YNNKEL (reference sequence). The CDR3 covers 16 residues. V was trimmed by 3 bases and J by 7 bases, leaving 18 bases between them. In DNA form, the CDR3 reads TGTGCCAGCAGCCACGGTGGGCGAGGGGTTGGTGAAAAACTGTTTTTT. Protein sequence: CASSHGGRGVGEKLFF.

The CDR3 reads CASSLGVNSPLHF. CDR3 coding DNA: TGTGCCAGCAGTTTAGGGGTTAATTCACCCCTCCACTTT. The J gene is TRBJ1-6, the V gene TRBV12-3 or TRBV12-4; D remains ambiguous. V was trimmed by 1 base and J by 6 bases, leaving 4 bases between them. The CDR3 has 13 amino acids.

The chain links TRBV19 to TRBJ1-5; 9 bases align to TRBD1. J lost 2 bases, V lost 5 bases, and 10 bases had no gene match. CDR3 length: 17 residues. Germline lookup yields CDR1 LNHDA and CDR2 SQIVND (reference sequence). The CDR3: CASSRRGQGMGNQPQHF. The DNA of the CDR3 is TGTGCCAGTAGTCGCCGGGGACAGGGTATGGGCAATCAGCCCCAGCATTTT.

The rearrangement links TRBV5-8 to TRBJ2-5; D is uncertain. This CDR3 is 16 amino acids long. Deletions cut 4 bases from V and 0 bases from J, with 16 bases between. Germline CDR1 is SGHTS and CDR2 is YDEGEE. CDR3 residues: CASSLVKTSYQETQYF. The DNA for the CDR3 is TGTGCCAGCAGCCTTGTAAAGACTTCGTACCAAGAGACCCAGTACTTC.

The genes are TRBV5-1 and TRBJ1-1; D perhaps matches TRBD1 (5 bases). Trimming removed 4 bases from V and 4 bases from J, with 14 bases in between. The CDR3 extends over 14 amino acids. The germline V gene encodes CDR1 SGHRS and CDR2 YFSETQ. The chain's CDR3 is CASSRGGSVTEAFF. The DNA for the CDR3 is TGCGCCAGCAGCCGCGGGGGAAGTGTCACTGAAGCTTTCTTT.

This clone showed up just once. CDR3 nucleotide sequence: TGTGCCAGCAGTTTATTATTGAGGGAGCAGTACTTC. The encoded protein is CASSLLLREQYF. The genes are TRBV28 and TRBJ2-7; D is uncertain. V dropped 1 base and J dropped 7 bases, with 8 bases sitting between them. Germline CDR1 MDHEN, CDR2 SYDVKM. The CDR3 is 12 residues long.

This chain connects TRBV11-1 to TRBJ2-7, with TRBD2 identical over 10 bases. With V trimmed by 5 bases and J by 3 bases, 10 bases remained unmatched. The CDR3 sequence is 16 residues long. The germline V gene has CDR1 SGHAT and CDR2 FQDESV (reference sequence). The CDR3 spells CASSPGLAENIYEQYF. The CDR3 DNA sequence: TGTGCCAGCAGCCCAGGACTAGCGGAGAATATCTACGAGCAGTACTTC.

V usage is TRBV11-2 and J usage is TRBJ2-7; D perhaps matches TRBD2 (5 bases). Looked up from germline, CDR1 is SGHAT and CDR2 is FQNNGV. The CDR3 extends over 13 amino acids. V lost 3 bases to trimming and J lost 2 bases, with 8 bases between them. The DNA of the CDR3 is TGTGCCAGCAGCTTGGAGGTTACCTACGAGCAGTACTTC. Residues: CASSLEVTYEQYF.

The rearrangement joins TRBV10-2 to TRBJ2-7; 8 bases align to TRBD1. Germline values: CDR1 WSHSY, CDR2 SAAADI. Unmatched junction bases numbered 5, after V lost 3 bases and J lost 4 bases. CDR3 length equals 14 residues. CDR3: CASSEPGGVYEQYF. CDR3 nucleotide sequence: TGCGCCAGCAGTGAACCAGGGGGCGTTTACGAGCAGTACTTC.

The CDR3 region is CASSQQGVWETQYF. CDR3 sequence (DNA): TGCGCCAGCAGTCAACAGGGGGTGTGGGAGACCCAGTACTTC. This chain joins TRBV23-1 and TRBJ2-5, with 7 nucleotides matching TRBD1. TRBV23-1 is treated as an ORF (open reading frame) with a function not yet certain. The CDR3 spans 14 residues. V shed 2 bases and J 5 bases; nucleotides not matched to a gene: 5.

V and J are TRBV5-6 and TRBJ2-1; TRBD2 might be the D (5 bases). The germline V gene encodes CDR1 SGHDT and CDR2 YYEEEE. V was cut by 0 bases and J by 0 bases, with 10 bases left in between. The CDR3 is 16 amino acids. As DNA, the CDR3 is TGTGCCAGCAGCTTGGTAGCGACAAGCTCCTACAATGAGCAGTTCTTC. Protein product: CASSLVATSSYNEQFF.

The chain combines TRBV20-1 with TRBJ2-6; D may be TRBD1 or TRBD2 (5 bases each). Germline lookup yields CDR1 DFQATT and CDR2 SNEGSKA (reference sequence). Between the trimmed V and J ends, which lost 3 bases and 0 bases, there was a span of 18 bases. This CDR3 has 18 residues. This chain's CDR3 is CSASKRGRRSSGANVLTF. Here the CDR3 DNA reads TGCAGTGCTAGTAAACGGGGCAGGAGAAGCTCTGGGGCCAACGTCCTGACTTTC.

Only one count was recorded for this clone. This chain's CDR3 is CASSSTGSGYEQYF. CDR3 bases: TGCGCCAGCAGCTCGACAGGGAGCGGGTACGAGCAGTACTTC. The chain employs TRBV5-1 and TRBJ2-7; maybe TRBD1 (7 bases). The V and J ends lost 3 bases and 4 bases respectively, with 14 bases between them. Per germline, CDR1 SGHRS and CDR2 YFSETQ. The CDR3 covers 14 residues.

The chain carries TRBV19 and TRBJ1-5; perhaps TRBD1 as D (5 bases). Per the germline V gene, CDR1 is LNHDA and CDR2 is SQIVND (reference sequence). With 7 bases removed from V and 5 bases from J, the gap between germline ends came to 18 bases. The CDR3 is 15 amino acids. The CDR3 reads CASKGQLEFYQPQHF. CDR3 sequence (DNA): TGTGCCAGTAAGGGGCAATTGGAATTCTATCAGCCCCAGCATTTT.

The J gene is TRBJ2-1, the V gene TRBV2; either TRBD1 or TRBD2 may supply D (5 bases each). The CDR3 contains 12 residues. The germline V gene encodes CDR1 SNHLY and CDR2 FYNNEI. V lost 2 bases to trimming and J lost 9 bases, with 8 bases between them. CDR3 in amino acids: CASSERGTEQFF. Here the CDR3 DNA reads TGTGCCAGCAGTGAAAGAGGGACTGAGCAGTTCTTC.

This chain joins TRBV3-1 (or the pseudogene TRBV3-2) and TRBJ2-4; D ambiguous. V was trimmed by 1 base and J by 1 base, leaving 14 bases between them. There are 17 residues in the CDR3. In germline, CDR1 is LGHDT, CDR2 YNNKEL (reference sequence). CDR3 nucleotide sequence: TGTGCCAGCAGCCAAGTTCTAGGCAGCGTGGCCAAAAACATTCAGTACTTC. It is translated as CASSQVLGSVAKNIQYF.

The CDR3 loop is CASSWGLPLGKSYNEQFF. The CDR3 coding sequence is TGCGCCAGCAGCTGGGGACTCCCACTGGGAAAGTCCTACAATGAGCAGTTCTTC. V and J are TRBV5-1 and TRBJ2-1; a possible D gene is TRBD2 (6 bases). CDR1 is SGHRS, CDR2 YFSETQ, per germline. The germline V and J ends were trimmed by 3 bases and 1 base, with 20 bases remaining between them. This CDR3 is built from 18 residues.